This entry lists 3 T cell receptor beta chains sequenced from one sample in a study of shared clonotypes between healthy human individuals. Sequencing used immunoSEQ multiplex PCR; TCRdb keeps in-frame clones, though not all of them. Here the sample spans more than 2,000,000 clones, 93% being singletons. Sequenced input: naive CD4+ T cells from PBMCs. Documented subset: CD45RA+ positively selected. These receptors all stem from a man between 18 and 29 years old in good health. Some clones in this sample may be carry-over from other donors' samples.

The chain joins TRBV27 to TRBJ1-2, with D possibly matching TRBD1 (6 bases). The CDR3 has 16 amino acids. Germline V gene data show CDR1 as MNHEY and CDR2 as SMNVEV (reference sequence). With 5 bases removed from V and 4 bases from J, the gap between germline ends came to 20 bases. The CDR3 nucleotides read TGTGCCAGCAGTCCCGGGGGGCGGGATGGTGGCTATGGCTACACCTTC. Amino acid sequence: CASSPGGRDGGYGYTF.

The chain carries TRBV5-6 and TRBJ2-3, with 9 bases aligning to TRBD1. CDR1 SGHDT and CDR2 YYEEEE come from the germline V gene. Trimming cost V 4 bases and J 0 bases; bases outside gene matches: 6. The CDR3 is 16 amino acids. CDR3 DNA sequence: TGTGCCAGCAGCCAACTACAGGGGGCTAGCACAGATACGCAGTATTTT. Residues: CASSQLQGASTDTQYF.

The rearrangement joins TRBV29-1 to TRBJ1-1, with D tentatively TRBD1 (5 bases). The germline gives CDR1 SQVTM, CDR2 ANQGSEA. V dropped 7 bases and J dropped 1 base, with 10 bases sitting between them. CDR3 size: 12 residues. The CDR3 DNA is TGCAGCGCCCTTACAGGGAACACTGAAGCTTTCTTT. As protein: CSALTGNTEAFF.